A single T cell receptor beta chain is shown here with its context. The antigen it binds to is not known. No quality values exist for individual bases; no much larger clone is one base distant. The trial excluded patients who had a history of autoimmune disease or were on systemic immunosuppression. Peripheral blood for TCR sequencing was collected from all dose cohorts at baseline, on cycle 4 day 1, and on cycle 7 day 1. The samples were drawn from a first-in-human, open-label, multicenter phase I dose-escalation trial of ivuxolimab. Adults with locally advanced or metastatic melanoma, renal cell, hepatocellular, or head and neck squamous cell carcinoma were enrolled in the trial. Before TCR sequencing, CD4+ T cells and CD8+ T cells were sorted from peripheral blood as separate populations. The sample comes from a study of OX40 agonist ivuxolimab in advanced cancers. Concerning the study at large: The costimulatory receptor OX40 (CD134) was targeted by ivuxolimab, a fully human IgG2 agonistic monoclonal antibody. Three dose-escalation patients achieved partial responses, one with hepatocellular carcinoma and two with cutaneous melanoma. The paper reports the monotherapy dose-escalation portion (N of about 50 patients) of the phase I ivuxolimab trial. Prior anti-PD-1, anti-PD-L1 or anti-CTLA-4 therapy was permitted, and checkpoint inhibitors had been received by about 37% of dose-escalation patients. Among the roughly 50 dose-escalation patients, about 20 had hepatocellular carcinoma, about 15 melanoma, 9 renal cell carcinoma and 9 head and neck cancer. Intravenous ivuxolimab was administered to patients every 2 weeks at six dose levels: 0.01, 0.1, 0.3, 1.5, 3 and 10 mg/kg. Peripheral TCRbeta sequencing aimed to test whether ivuxolimab altered TCR sequence diversity and caused clonal T-cell expansion. In the dose-escalation cohort, around 80% of patients were male, and the mean age was 60 years with a range of roughly 20 to 79. What the authors observed across the whole study: After ivuxolimab, more expanded clones were found on average in CD8+ T cells than in CD4+ T cells. In the 0.1-3.0 mg/kg groups, partial responders had among the lowest normalized peripheral clonal expansion, particularly in CD8+ T cells. At doses of 0.1 to 3.0 mg/kg, clonal expansion of both CD4+ and CD8+ blood T cells was observed from baseline to week 6. Low levels of normalized T-cell clonal expansion were also shown by some nonresponding patients. The antigen specificity of the clonally expanded peripheral T cells was not determined.

Genomic DNA was extracted from sorted cells for sequencing of the TCRbeta CDR3 region. The immunoSEQ Assay was used to sequence the TCRbeta CDR3 regions. Imported from immuneACCESS, the table was reduced by TCRdb to in-frame sequences with V and J called. These copies leave out some clones; in studies compared against another copy, an unresolved V gene accounts for under half, and the cause of the remainder is not known. In this sample the table shows around 12,000 clones, around 83% of which occur a single time. The ten largest clones represent under 50% of the sample. Taken from the germline V gene (reference sequence), the CDR1 and CDR2 loops are LNHDA and SQIVND. The CDR3 goes from the cysteine to the phenylalanine over 14 residues. CDR3 DNA only is kept here, 42 bases in frame from base 1. The V end gives up 5 bases and the J end 5 bases, leaving 3 bases in the junction not matched to a gene.

The receptor chain draws on TRBV19 and TRBJ1-5; 10 junctional bases match TRBD1. The receptor was derived from an adult with an advanced solid tumor such as melanoma, head and neck, liver or kidney cancer. The sequencing here drew on CD4+ or CD8+ T cells sorted from blood, taken in a trial of the OX40 agonist ivuxolimab. This receptor has the CDR3 CASSPGQGYQPQHF. The nucleotide sequence is given as TGTGCCAGTAGTCCGGGACAGGGGTATCAGCCCCAGCATTTT.